This T cell receptor beta chain was recorded in a study of CD8+ T cells in alopecia areata. Treatment given: oral pan-JAK inhibitor, 5-10 mg twice daily. RNA was isolated and reverse transcribed to cDNA, the sequencing template. The protocol was immunoSEQ multiplex PCR, while the TCRdb copy is restricted to in-frame clones and leaves out a portion. The sample has 190,000 or so clones; about 60% are singletons. The sequence derives from a human donor with alopecia areata. The sequencing used CD8+ T cells sorted from blood, collected at week 24, from a patient treated with tofacitinib.

Written as DNA, the CDR3 is TGTGCCAGCAGCTTACGGGACGTCCCCTACGAGCAGTACTTC. Amino acids: CASSLRDVPYEQYF. The chain links TRBV7-9 to TRBJ2-7; D might be TRBD1 or TRBD2, each matching 5 bases. CDR3 length equals 14 residues. V was cut by 2 bases and J by 2 bases, with 10 bases left in between. Germline CDR1 is SEHNR and CDR2 is FQNEAQ (reference sequence).